These 21 T cell receptor beta chains came from one sample sequenced in a study of T cells after yellow fever vaccination. Via MiXCR, TCRdb re-called the 5' RACE reads, giving one row per CDR3 protein. Of hundreds of thousands of distinct CDR3 sequences in the sample, roughly 8.7% were seen once. Source: PBMCs, taken on the day of the first yellow fever vaccination. The receptors were gathered from a man younger than 35 who received the YFV17D yellow fever vaccine.

This clonotype has ten or more counts. V usage is TRBV20-1 and J usage is TRBJ2-1; tentative D call: TRBD2 (6 bases). V lost 0 bases and J 2 bases, leaving 11 bases between the germline ends. The CDR3 totals 15 residues. CDR1 and CDR2 (germline): DFQATT, SNEGSKA (reference sequence). In DNA form, the CDR3 reads TGCAGTGCTAGAGATAGGCAGCGGGCCTACAATGAGCAGTTCTTC. It codes for CSARDRQRAYNEQFF.

This clonotype was picked up many times. V and J are TRBV7-2 and TRBJ2-1; perhaps TRBD1 as D (6 bases). CDR1 is SGHTA and CDR2 is FQGNSA in the germline V gene. This CDR3 is built from 15 residues. V lost 5 bases and J 7 bases, leaving 18 bases between the germline ends. The CDR3 reads CASSPGSTRGNEQFF. CDR3 DNA: TGTGCCAGCAGCCCTGGGAGTACCAGGGGTAATGAGCAGTTCTTC.

This clonotype was seen at least ten times. This chain joins TRBV20-1 and TRBJ2-1, with a tentative D call TRBD2 (6 bases). Trimming took 6 bases from V and 1 from J, leaving 28 bases between them. The germline V gene encodes CDR1 DFQATT and CDR2 SNEGSKA (reference sequence). The CDR3 is 19 residues long. The CDR3 spells CSAPPRGAGRRGSYNEQFF. CDR3 coding DNA: TGCAGTGCCCCCCCGCGAGGTGCGGGGAGGAGAGGGTCCTACAATGAGCAGTTCTTC.

The table lists this clonotype with many counts. The chain employs TRBV10-3 and TRBJ1-2, with D possibly being TRBD1 (6 bases). The CDR3 runs to 11 residues. Germline values: CDR1 ENHRY, CDR2 SYGVKD. V dropped 8 bases and J dropped 4 bases, with 8 bases sitting between them. CDR3 residues: CAISTGYGYTF. CDR3 DNA: TGTGCCATCTCGACAGGCTATGGCTACACCTTC.

The rearrangement joins TRBV5-1 to TRBJ2-3; D is perhaps TRBD2 (5 bases). This CDR3 is built from 15 residues. Germline V CDR1 and CDR2: SGHRS, YFSETQ. V gave up 0 bases and J gave up 6 bases, with 14 bases separating them. The CDR3 DNA follows: TGCGCCAGCAGCTTGGATTTGAGGGCAATGGATACGCAGTATTTT. Translation gives CASSLDLRAMDTQYF.

This clonotype was recorded at least ten times. V usage is TRBV4-2 and J usage is TRBJ2-1; D possibly corresponds to TRBD2 (6 bases). This CDR3 contains 16 residues. Germline-derived CDR1 and CDR2 are LGHNA and YNFKEQ. V shed 4 bases and J shed 1 base, with 14 bases lying between them. As DNA, the CDR3 is TGTGCCAGCAGCCGCCGAGGAGGGTCGTCCTACAATGAGCAGTTCTTC. This gives the protein CASSRRGGSSYNEQFF.

This clonotype was seen only a few times. This rearrangement joins TRBV11-2 to TRBJ2-7; 8 positions match TRBD1. The CDR3 runs to 15 residues. Germline V gene sequence: CDR1 SGHAT, CDR2 FQNNGV. V gave up 5 bases and J gave up 5 bases; unmatched junction bases: 11. The CDR3 region has the DNA TGTGCCAGCAGCCGAGGGCGACAGGGGTTTCACGAGCAGTACTTC. This translates into CASSRGRQGFHEQYF.

V and J are TRBV19 and TRBJ1-5, with D perhaps matching TRBD1 (5 bases). This CDR3 has 14 residues. Germline V CDR1 and CDR2: LNHDA, SQIVND (reference sequence). Trimming removed 6 bases from V and 7 bases from J, with 16 bases in between. The chain's CDR3 is CASSGTGGRQPQHF. The CDR3 bases are TGTGCCAGTAGCGGCACAGGAGGGCGACAGCCCCAGCATTTT. Looking up the rest from reference TRBV19 and TRBJ1-5 gives the full variable domain: DGGITQSPKYLFRKEGQNVTLSCEQNLNHDAMYWYRQDPGQGLRLIYYSQIVNDFQKGDIAEGYSVSREKKESFPLTVTSAQKNPTAFYLCASSGTGGRQPQHFGDGTRLSIL.

The sample holds many counts of this clonotype. The gene calls are TRBV6-1 and TRBJ1-2; 8 bases map to TRBD1. Germline loops: CDR1 MNHNS, CDR2 SASEGT. Unmatched junction bases numbered 9, after V lost 10 bases and J lost 8 bases. This CDR3 comprises 12 residues. CDR3 nucleotide sequence: TGTGCCACGGACGGACAGGGTCGGGGCTACACCTTC. Residues: CATDGQGRGYTF.

This clonotype was counted ten times or more. This rearrangement joins TRBV7-2 to TRBJ2-5; D may be TRBD1 (6 bases). Germline loops: CDR1 SGHTA, CDR2 FQGNSA. V was trimmed by 5 bases and J by 6 bases, leaving 10 bases between them. The CDR3 spans 12 residues. CDR3 protein: CASSQDSQTQYF. The CDR3 region has the DNA TGTGCCAGCAGCCAGGACAGTCAGACCCAGTACTTC.

This clonotype was observed many times. This sequence joins TRBV25-1 and TRBJ2-7, with D hard to call. V was shortened by 5 bases and J by 2 bases, with 7 bases between the two germline ends. The CDR3 extends over 12 amino acids. Germline V CDR1 and CDR2: MGHDK, SYGVNS. CDR3 DNA sequence: TGTGCCAGCAGTCAAGGACCCTACGAGCAGTACTTC. Amino acids: CASSQGPYEQYF.

This clonotype was seen only a few times. The chain is built from TRBV7-9 and TRBJ1-2; 10 bases fit TRBD1. The length of the CDR3 is 14 residues. The V segment lost 5 bases and the J segment 4 bases; nucleotides outside the gene matches: 4. Germline V gene lookup returns CDR1 SEHNR and CDR2 FQNEAQ (reference sequence). The CDR3 coding sequence is TGTGCCAGCAGCACGACAGGGGGCGCCTATGGCTACACCTTC. This gives the protein CASSTTGGAYGYTF.

The rearrangement links TRBV3-1 to TRBJ2-3; TRBD2 agrees at 9 bases. The CDR3 is 16 amino acids. CDR1 and CDR2 (germline): LGHDT, YNNKEL (reference sequence). V trimming: 0 bases; J trimming: 2 bases; junction bases outside the gene matches: 3. CDR3 nucleotide sequence: TGTGCCAGCAGCCAAGAACTAGCGGGCCCCACAGATACGCAGTATTTT. Its translation: CASSQELAGPTDTQYF.

In regard to this clonotype: A read error may produce the germline difference seen at one junction end. The chain employs TRBV19 and TRBJ2-7; no firm D call. Per germline, CDR1 LNHDA and CDR2 SQIVND (reference sequence). The CDR3 runs to 12 residues. CDR3: CACSIDGYEQYF. In DNA form, the CDR3 reads TGTGCCTGTAGTATAGACGGCTACGAGCAGTACTTC.

This clonotype has a count of ten or more. The rearrangement uses TRBV24-1 and TRBJ2-5; perhaps TRBD1 as D (5 bases). The CDR3 sequence is 13 residues long. Germline V lookup: CDR1 KGHDR, CDR2 SFDVKD. Trimming stripped 4 bases from V and 12 bases from J, with 17 bases between. CDR3 sequence reads: CATSDPRQPSEYF. In DNA form, the CDR3 reads TGTGCCACCAGTGACCCTCGACAGCCCTCGGAGTACTTC.

This clonotype was observed a handful of times. The chain combines TRBV7-9 with TRBJ2-6; tentatively, D is TRBD1 (6 bases). The CDR3 sequence is 15 residues long. CDR1 and CDR2 (germline): SEHNR, FQNEAQ (reference sequence). Between the trimmed V and J ends, which lost 4 bases and 4 bases, there was a span of 11 bases. CDR3 sequence (DNA): TGTGCCAGCAGCTCCACAGGGTACGGGGCCAACGTCCTGACTTTC. Its translation is CASSSTGYGANVLTF.

This clonotype appeared a few times. The rearrangement uses TRBV4-1 and TRBJ2-1, with 10 bases lining up with TRBD1. The CDR3 totals 16 residues. Trimming removed 10 bases from V and 1 base from J; junction bases left unmatched: 10. Germline values: CDR1 MGHRA, CDR2 YSYEKL. In DNA, the CDR3 is TGCGCCACCTCGGCCCGGGACAGGGGATCCTACAATGAGCAGTTCTTC. Translation: CATSARDRGSYNEQFF.

The chain links TRBV7-8 to TRBJ2-1, with 15 positions matching TRBD2. CDR1 and CDR2 from the germline V gene are SGHVS and FQNEAQ. V shed 5 bases and J 6 bases; nucleotides not matched to a gene: 8. This CDR3 is 17 amino acids long. In DNA form, the CDR3 reads TGTGCCAGCAGCCCACAAAGGGGACTAGCGGGGGGCAATGAGCAGTTCTTC. It encodes CASSPQRGLAGGNEQFF.

The sample holds many counts of this clonotype. V gene TRBV7-8 combines with J gene TRBJ1-6; no definite D call. The germline V gene has CDR1 SGHVS and CDR2 FQNEAQ. CDR3 length: 18 residues. V lost 1 base and J 4 bases, leaving 17 bases between the germline ends. The CDR3 region is CASSLVLSWNLYNSPLHF. CDR3 DNA sequence: TGTGCCAGCAGCTTAGTTTTGTCTTGGAACTTATATAATTCACCCCTCCACTTT.

The chain links TRBV12-5 to TRBJ2-5; D not resolved. Germline V lookup: CDR1 LGHNT, CDR2 FRNRAP. The CDR3 has 12 amino acids. V lost 7 bases, J lost 1 base, and 7 bases lay in between. The CDR3 DNA reads as TGTGCTAGTGCCTTTCCCCAAGAGACCCAGTACTTC. Translation: CASAFPQETQYF.

There are a few counts of this clonotype. The CDR3 coding sequence is TGTGCCAGCAGCTTCCTCGTTGGGCGGCTCAGCTCCTACGAGCAGTACTTC. This codes for CASSFLVGRLSSYEQYF. The rearrangement uses TRBV12-3 or TRBV12-4 and TRBJ2-7; D is unclear. The CDR3 consists of 17 residues. V was trimmed by 6 bases and J by 0 bases, leaving 21 bases between them.